This T cell receptor (beta chain) was observed in a study of response to subunit inactivated influenza vaccine. Points from the study as a whole: Authors suggested that a seasonal influenza vaccination recruits few new T cells each time.

As concerns this clonotype: Its antigen is unknown.

Via MiXCR, TCRdb re-called the RT-PCR reads, giving one row per CDR3 protein. The sample lists over 150,000 distinct CDR3 sequences; around 10% were seen once. V trimming: 4 bases; J trimming: 4 bases; junction bases outside the gene matches: 7. Germline-derived CDR1 and CDR2 are SGHRS and YFSETQ. This CDR3 spans 14 amino acids. This clonotype was obtained from a man in his fifties or sixties who received an inactivated influenza vaccine. The chain uses TRBV5-1 and TRBJ2-5, with 7 positions matching TRBD1. The sequenced sample was CD8+ T cells sorted from PBMCs, obtained less than 25 months after vaccination. The CDR3 region is CASSRSDRAETQYF. The CDR3 DNA reads as TGCGCCAGCAGCCGATCAGACAGGGCAGAGACCCAGTACTTC.